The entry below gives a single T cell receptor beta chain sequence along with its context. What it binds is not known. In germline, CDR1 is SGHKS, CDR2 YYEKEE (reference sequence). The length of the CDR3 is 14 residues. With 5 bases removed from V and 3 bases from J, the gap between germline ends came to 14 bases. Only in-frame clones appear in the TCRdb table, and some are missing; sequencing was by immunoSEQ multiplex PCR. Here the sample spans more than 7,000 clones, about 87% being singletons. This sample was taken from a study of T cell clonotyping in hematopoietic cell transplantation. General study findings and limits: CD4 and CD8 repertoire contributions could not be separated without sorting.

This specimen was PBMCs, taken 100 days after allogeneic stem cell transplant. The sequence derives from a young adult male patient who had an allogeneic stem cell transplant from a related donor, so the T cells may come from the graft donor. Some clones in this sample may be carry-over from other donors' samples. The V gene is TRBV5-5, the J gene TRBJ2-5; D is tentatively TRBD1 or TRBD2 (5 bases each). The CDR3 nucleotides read TGTGCCAGCAGGCCTGGGGGTATCGAAGAGACCCAGTACTTC. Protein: CASRPGGIEETQYF.